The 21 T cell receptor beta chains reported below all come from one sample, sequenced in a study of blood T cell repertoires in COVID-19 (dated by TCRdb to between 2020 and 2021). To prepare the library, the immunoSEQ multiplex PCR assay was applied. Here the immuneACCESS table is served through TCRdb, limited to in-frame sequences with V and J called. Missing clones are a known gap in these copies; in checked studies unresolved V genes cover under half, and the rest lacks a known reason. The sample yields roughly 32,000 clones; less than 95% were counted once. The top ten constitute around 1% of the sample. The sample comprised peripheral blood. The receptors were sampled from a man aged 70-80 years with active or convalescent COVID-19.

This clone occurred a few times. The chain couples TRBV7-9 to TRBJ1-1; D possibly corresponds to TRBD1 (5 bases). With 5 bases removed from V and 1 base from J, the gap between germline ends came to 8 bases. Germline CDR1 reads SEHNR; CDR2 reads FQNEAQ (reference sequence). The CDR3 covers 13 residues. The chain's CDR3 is CASSNQGNTEAFF. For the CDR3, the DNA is TGTGCCAGCAGCAACCAGGGGAACACTGAAGCTTTCTTT.

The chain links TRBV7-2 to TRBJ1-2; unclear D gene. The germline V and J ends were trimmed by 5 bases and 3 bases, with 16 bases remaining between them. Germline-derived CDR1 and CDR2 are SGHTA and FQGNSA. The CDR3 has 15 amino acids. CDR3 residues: CASSPAPGGHYGYTF. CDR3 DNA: TGTGCCAGCAGCCCCGCGCCGGGAGGGCACTATGGCTACACCTTC.

CDR3 loop: CASSPWTSANTGELFF. As DNA, the CDR3 is TGCGCCAGCAGCCCCTGGACTAGCGCCAACACCGGGGAGCTGTTTTTT. The chain joins TRBV5-1 to TRBJ2-2; 9 nucleotides match TRBD2. The CDR3 loop spans 16 amino acids. Germline values: CDR1 SGHRS, CDR2 YFSETQ. The V and J ends lost 4 bases and 2 bases, in that order; junction bases with no gene match: 6.

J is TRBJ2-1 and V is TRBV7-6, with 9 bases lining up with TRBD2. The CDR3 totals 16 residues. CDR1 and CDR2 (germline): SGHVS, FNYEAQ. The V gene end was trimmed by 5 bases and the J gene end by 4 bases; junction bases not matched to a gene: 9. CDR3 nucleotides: TGTGCCAGCAGCGCTGACCCAGCGGGAGGATACAATGAGCAGTTCTTC. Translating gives CASSADPAGGYNEQFF.

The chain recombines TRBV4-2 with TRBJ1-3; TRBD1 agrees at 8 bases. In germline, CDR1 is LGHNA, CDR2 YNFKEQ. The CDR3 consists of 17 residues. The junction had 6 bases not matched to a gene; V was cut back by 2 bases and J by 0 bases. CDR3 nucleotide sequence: TGTGCCAGCAGCCAACCAACAGGGGGAGGCTCTGGAAACACCATATATTTT. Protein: CASSQPTGGGSGNTIYF.

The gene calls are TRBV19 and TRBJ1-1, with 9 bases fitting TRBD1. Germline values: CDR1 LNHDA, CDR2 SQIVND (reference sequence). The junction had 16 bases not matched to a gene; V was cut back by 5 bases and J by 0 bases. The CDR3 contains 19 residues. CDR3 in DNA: TGTGCCAGTAGTCCATTTTCTATCCGGGACAGGGCCATGAACACTGAAGCTTTCTTT. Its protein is CASSPFSIRDRAMNTEAFF.

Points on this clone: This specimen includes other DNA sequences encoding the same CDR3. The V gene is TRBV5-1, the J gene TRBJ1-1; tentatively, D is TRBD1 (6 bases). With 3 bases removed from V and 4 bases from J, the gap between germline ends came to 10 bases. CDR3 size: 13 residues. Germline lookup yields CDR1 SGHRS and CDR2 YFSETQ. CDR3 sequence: CASSSGVSTEAFF. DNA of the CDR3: TGCGCCAGCAGCTCAGGGGTGAGCACTGAAGCTTTCTTT.

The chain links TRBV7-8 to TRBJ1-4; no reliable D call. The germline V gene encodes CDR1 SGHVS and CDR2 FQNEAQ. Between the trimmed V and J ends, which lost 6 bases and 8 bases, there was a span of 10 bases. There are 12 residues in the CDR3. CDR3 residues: CASREIGEKLFF. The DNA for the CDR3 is TGTGCCAGCAGGGAGATCGGGGAAAAACTGTTTTTT.

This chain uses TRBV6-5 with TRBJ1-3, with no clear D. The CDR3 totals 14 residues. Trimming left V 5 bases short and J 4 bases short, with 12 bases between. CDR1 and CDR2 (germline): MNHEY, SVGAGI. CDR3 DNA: TGTGCCAGCAGTACCTCAGGATACGGAAACACCATATATTTT. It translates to CASSTSGYGNTIYF.

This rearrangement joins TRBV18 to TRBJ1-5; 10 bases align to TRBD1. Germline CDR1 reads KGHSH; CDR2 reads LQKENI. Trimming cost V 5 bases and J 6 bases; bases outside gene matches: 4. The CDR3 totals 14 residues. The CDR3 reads CASSMGQGIQPQHF. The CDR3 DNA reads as TGTGCCAGCTCAATGGGACAGGGGATTCAGCCCCAGCATTTT.

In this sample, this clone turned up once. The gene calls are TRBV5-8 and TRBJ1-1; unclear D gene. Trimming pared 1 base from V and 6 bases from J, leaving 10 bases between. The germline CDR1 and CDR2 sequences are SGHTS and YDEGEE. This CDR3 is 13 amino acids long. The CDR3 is CASSLQRAAEAFF. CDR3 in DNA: TGTGCCAGCAGCTTGCAGCGGGCGGCTGAAGCTTTCTTT.

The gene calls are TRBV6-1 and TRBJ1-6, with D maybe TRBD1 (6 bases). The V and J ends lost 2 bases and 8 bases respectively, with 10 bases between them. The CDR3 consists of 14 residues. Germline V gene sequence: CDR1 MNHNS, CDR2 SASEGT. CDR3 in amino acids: CASSEQGTHSPLHF. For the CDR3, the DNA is TGTGCCAGCAGTGAACAGGGGACCCATTCACCCCTCCACTTT.

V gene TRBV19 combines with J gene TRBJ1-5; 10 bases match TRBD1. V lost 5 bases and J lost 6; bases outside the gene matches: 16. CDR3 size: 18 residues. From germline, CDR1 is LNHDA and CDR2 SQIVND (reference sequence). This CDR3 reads CASSVIVSGQGSRQPQHF. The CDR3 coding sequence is TGTGCCAGTAGTGTCATAGTCTCGGGACAGGGGTCGCGTCAGCCCCAGCATTTT. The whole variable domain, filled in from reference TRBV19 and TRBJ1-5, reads DGGITQSPKYLFRKEGQNVTLSCEQNLNHDAMYWYRQDPGQGLRLIYYSQIVNDFQKGDIAEGYSVSREKKESFPLTVTSAQKNPTAFYLCASSVIVSGQGSRQPQHFGDGTRLSIL.

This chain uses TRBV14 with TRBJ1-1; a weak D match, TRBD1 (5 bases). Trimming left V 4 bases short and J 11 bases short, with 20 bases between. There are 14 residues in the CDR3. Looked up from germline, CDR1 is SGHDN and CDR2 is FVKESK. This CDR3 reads CASSPQIGGGTAFF. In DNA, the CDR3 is TGTGCCAGCAGCCCCCAAATCGGGGGTGGCACGGCTTTCTTT.

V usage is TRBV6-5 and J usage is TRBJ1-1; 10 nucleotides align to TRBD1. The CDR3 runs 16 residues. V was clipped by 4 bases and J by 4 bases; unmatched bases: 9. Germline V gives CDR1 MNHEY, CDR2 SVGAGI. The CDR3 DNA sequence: TGTGCCAGCAGTTCCCGGCCCGGGACAGGGGCCACTGAAGCTTTCTTT. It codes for CASSSRPGTGATEAFF.

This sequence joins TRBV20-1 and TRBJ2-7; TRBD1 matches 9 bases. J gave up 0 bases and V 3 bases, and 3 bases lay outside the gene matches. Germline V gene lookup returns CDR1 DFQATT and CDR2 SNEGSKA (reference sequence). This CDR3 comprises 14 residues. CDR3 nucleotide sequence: TGCAGTGCTAGTGACAGGGGGGTCTCCTACGAGCAGTACTTC. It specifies CSASDRGVSYEQYF.

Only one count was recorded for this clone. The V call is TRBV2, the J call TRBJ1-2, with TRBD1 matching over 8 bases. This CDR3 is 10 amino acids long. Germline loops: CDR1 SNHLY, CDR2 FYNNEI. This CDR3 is CARQGFGYTF. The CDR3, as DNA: TGTGCTAGACAGGGGTTTGGCTACACCTTC.

CDR3 nucleotide sequence: TGTGCCAGCGGGTTTTTAGGGGGTCAGGATGGCTACACCTTC. Encoded protein: CASGFLGGQDGYTF. The gene calls are TRBV27 and TRBJ1-2; D perhaps matches TRBD1 (6 bases). The CDR3 loop spans 14 amino acids. Germline CDR1 and CDR2: MNHEY and SMNVEV (reference sequence). The V and J ends lost 8 bases and 6 bases respectively, with 19 bases between them.

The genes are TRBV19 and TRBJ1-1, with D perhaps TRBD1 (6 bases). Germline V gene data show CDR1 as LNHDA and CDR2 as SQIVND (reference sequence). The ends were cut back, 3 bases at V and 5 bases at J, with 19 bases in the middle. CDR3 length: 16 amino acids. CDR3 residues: CASSMQVGGAITEAFF. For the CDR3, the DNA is TGTGCCAGTAGTATGCAGGTGGGGGGGGCTATAACTGAAGCTTTCTTT.

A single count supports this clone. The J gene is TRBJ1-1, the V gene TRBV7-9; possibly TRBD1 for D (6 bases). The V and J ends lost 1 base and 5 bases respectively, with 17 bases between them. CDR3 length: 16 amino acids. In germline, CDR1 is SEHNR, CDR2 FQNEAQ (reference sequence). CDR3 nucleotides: TGTGCCAGCAGCTTAGGAGTGGGGCAGGGGTGGACTGAAGCTTTCTTT. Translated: CASSLGVGQGWTEAFF. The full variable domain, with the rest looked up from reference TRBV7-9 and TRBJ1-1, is DTGVSQNPRHKITKRGQNVTFRCDPISEHNRLYWYRQTLGQGPEFLTYFQNEAQLEKSRLLSDRFSAERPKGSFSTLEIQRTEQGDSAMYLCASSLGVGQGWTEAFFGQGTRLTVV.

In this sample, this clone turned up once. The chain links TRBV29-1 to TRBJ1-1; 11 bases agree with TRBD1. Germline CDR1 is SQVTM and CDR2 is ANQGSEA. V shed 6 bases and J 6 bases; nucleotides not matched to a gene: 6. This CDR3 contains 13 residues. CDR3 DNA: TGCAGCGTGGGGGGACAGGGGGTGTCTGAAGCTTTCTTT. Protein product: CSVGGQGVSEAFF. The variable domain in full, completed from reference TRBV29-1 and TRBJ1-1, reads SAVISQKPSRDICQRGTSLTIQCQVDSQVTMMFWYRQQPGQSLTLIATANQGSEATYESGFVIDKFPISRPNLTFSTLTVSNMSPEDSSIYLCSVGGQGVSEAFFGQGTRLTVV.